This TCR beta chain comes out of a study of T cell repertoires in cytomegalovirus infection. Study-level background: A matching HLA type, together with CMV infection, was signaled by public TCR beta signatures.

CDR3 length: 14 amino acids. The V gene's germline CDR1 is MNHEY and CDR2 SVGAGI. Trimming removed 2 bases at V and 0 bases at J, with 2 bases between. MiXCR was run by TCRdb on the reads, yielding one entry per CDR3 protein. The sample comprises some 940,000 distinct CDR3 sequences, approximately 33% of which are singletons, and roughly an eighth rests with the top ten. This clonotype occurred a few times. Its antigen is unidentified. The J gene is TRBJ2-6, the V gene TRBV6-5; D gene ambiguous. The receptor was isolated from a human donor in good health (CMV status not recorded). Some clones in this sample may be carry-over from other donors' samples. The sample here was cultured CD8+ T cells from PBMCs, taken from culture after CMV antigen stimulation. The CDR3 protein is CASSYVSGANVLTF. The CDR3 coding sequence is TGTGCCAGCAGTTACGTCTCTGGGGCCAACGTCCTGACTTTC.